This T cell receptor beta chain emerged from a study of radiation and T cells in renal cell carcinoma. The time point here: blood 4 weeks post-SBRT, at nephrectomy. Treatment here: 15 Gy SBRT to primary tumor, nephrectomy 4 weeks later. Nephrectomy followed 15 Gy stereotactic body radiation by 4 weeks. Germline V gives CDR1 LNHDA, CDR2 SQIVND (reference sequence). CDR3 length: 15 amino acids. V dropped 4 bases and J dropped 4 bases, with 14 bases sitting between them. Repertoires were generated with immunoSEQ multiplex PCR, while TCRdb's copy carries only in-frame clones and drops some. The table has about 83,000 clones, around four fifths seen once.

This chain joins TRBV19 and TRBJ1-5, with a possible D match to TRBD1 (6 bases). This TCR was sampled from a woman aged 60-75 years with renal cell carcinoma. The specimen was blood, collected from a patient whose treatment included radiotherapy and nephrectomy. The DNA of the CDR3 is TGTGCCAGTAGTACGGGGGGAGGGGGAAATCAGCCCCAGCATTTT. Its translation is CASSTGGGGNQPQHF.